Sequencing of this T cell receptor beta chain was carried out in a study of shared clonotypes between healthy human individuals. Method: immunoSEQ multiplex PCR; TCRdb's copy keeps in-frame clones and lacks some. Of some 2 million clones in the sample, about 95% were seen once. CDR1 SGDLS and CDR2 YYNGEE come from the germline V gene. This CDR3 has 17 residues. V was cut by 4 bases and J by 3 bases, with 21 bases left in between. Notes on this clone: What it recognizes is unknown.

The naive CD8 subset, CD45RO-negative cells positively selected for CCR7, excluded terminally differentiated effector memory CD45RA+ cells. Study-wide points: Generation probabilities were higher for clonotypes shared across all four sorted-subset donors than for unshared ones.

The receptor's source is a man between 18 and 29 years old in good health. The gene calls are TRBV9 and TRBJ2-3; either TRBD1 or TRBD2 may fit D (6 bases each). The sample taken for sequencing was naive CD8+ T cells sorted from blood. The CDR3 loop is CASSLLWGAIGTDTQYF. The DNA of the CDR3 is TGTGCCAGCAGCCTCCTATGGGGGGCGATTGGGACAGATACGCAGTATTTT.